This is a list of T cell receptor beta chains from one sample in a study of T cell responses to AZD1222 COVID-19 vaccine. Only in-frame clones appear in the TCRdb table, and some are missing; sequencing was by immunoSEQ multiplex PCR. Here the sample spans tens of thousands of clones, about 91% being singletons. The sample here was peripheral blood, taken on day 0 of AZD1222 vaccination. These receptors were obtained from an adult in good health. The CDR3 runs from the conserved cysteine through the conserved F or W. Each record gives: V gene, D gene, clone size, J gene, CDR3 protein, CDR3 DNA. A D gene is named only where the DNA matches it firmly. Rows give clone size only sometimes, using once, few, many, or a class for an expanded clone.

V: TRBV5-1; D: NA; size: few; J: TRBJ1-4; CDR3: CASSSSGLSNEKLFF; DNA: TGCGCCAGCAGCTCTTCAGGGCTTTCTAATGAAAAACTGTTTTTT
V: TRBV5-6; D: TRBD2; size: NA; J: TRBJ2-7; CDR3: CASSASGGYEQYF; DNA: TGTGCCAGCAGCGCTAGCGGGGGCTACGAGCAGTACTTC
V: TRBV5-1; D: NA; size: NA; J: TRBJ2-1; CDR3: CASSPPVDNEQFF; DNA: TGCGCCAGCAGCCCCCCAGTCGACAATGAGCAGTTCTTC
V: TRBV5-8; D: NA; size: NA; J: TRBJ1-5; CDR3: CASSFVGAQFGGQPQHF; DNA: TGTGCCAGCAGCTTTGTGGGGGCCCAGTTCGGGGGTCAGCCCCAGCATTTT
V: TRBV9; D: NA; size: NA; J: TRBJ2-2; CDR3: CASSRGWAVRELFF; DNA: TGTGCCAGCAGCAGGGGGTGGGCCGTCCGGGAGCTGTTTTTT
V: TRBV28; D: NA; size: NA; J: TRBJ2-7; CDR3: CAGSDGYEQYF; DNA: TGTGCCGGGTCGGACGGCTACGAGCAGTACTTC
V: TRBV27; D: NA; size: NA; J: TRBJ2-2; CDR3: CASSLGYSRYTGELFF; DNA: TGTGCCAGCAGTTTAGGGTACTCCAGGTACACCGGGGAGCTGTTTTTT
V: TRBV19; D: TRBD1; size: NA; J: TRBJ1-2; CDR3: CASEQGNYGYTF; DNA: TGTGCCAGTGAACAGGGGAACTATGGCTACACCTTC
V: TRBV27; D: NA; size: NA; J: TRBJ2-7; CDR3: CASSLYVGYEQYF; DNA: TGTGCCAGCAGTTTATACGTCGGCTACGAGCAGTACTTC
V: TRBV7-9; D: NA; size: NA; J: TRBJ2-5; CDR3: CASSSRQETQYF; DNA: TGTGCCAGCAGCTCTCGCCAAGAGACCCAGTACTTC
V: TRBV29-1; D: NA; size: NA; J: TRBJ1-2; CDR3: CSVEGEWAYGYTF; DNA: TGCAGCGTTGAGGGGGAATGGGCGTATGGCTACACCTTC
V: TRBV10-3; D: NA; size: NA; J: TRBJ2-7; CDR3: CAIGDQTVHYEQYF; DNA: TGTGCCATCGGAGACCAGACAGTTCACTACGAGCAGTACTTC
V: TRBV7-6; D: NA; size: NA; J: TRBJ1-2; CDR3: CASSADRVPNYGYTF; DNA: TGTGCCAGCAGCGCAGACAGAGTCCCTAACTATGGCTACACCTTC
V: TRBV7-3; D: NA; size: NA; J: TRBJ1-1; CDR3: CASSLNGPRSEAFF; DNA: TGTGCCAGCAGCTTAAATGGGCCCCGATCTGAAGCTTTCTTT
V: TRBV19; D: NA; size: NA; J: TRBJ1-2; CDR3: CASKMGVGYTF; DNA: TGTGCCAGTAAAATGGGGGTTGGCTACACCTTC
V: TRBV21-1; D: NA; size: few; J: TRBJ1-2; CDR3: CASSRMTTGRGGYTF; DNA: TGTGCCAGCAGCCGAATGACGACAGGGAGAGGCGGCTACACCTTC
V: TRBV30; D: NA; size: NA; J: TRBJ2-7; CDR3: CAWTGTYEQYF; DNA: TGTGCCTGGACAGGGACCTACGAGCAGTACTTC
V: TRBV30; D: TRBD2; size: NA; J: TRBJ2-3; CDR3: CAWSVQRTYPAGAADTQYF; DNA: TGTGCCTGGAGTGTACAGCGAACTTATCCAGCGGGGGCGGCAGATACGCAGTATTTT
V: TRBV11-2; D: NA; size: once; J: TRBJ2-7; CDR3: CASSLGIGTYEQYF; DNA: TGTGCCAGCAGCTTAGGGATTGGGACCTACGAGCAGTACTTC
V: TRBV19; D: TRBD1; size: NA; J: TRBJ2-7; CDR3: CASSIIGTGTYEQYF; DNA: TGTGCCAGTAGTATAATCGGGACAGGTACCTACGAGCAGTACTTC
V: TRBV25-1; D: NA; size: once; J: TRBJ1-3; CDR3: CASSELGVGNTIYF; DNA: TGTGCCAGCAGTGAATTAGGGGTCGGAAACACCATATATTTT
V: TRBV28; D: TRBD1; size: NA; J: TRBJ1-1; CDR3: CASSLLDRGGTEAFF; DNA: TGTGCCAGCAGTTTATTAGACAGGGGAGGCACTGAAGCTTTCTTT
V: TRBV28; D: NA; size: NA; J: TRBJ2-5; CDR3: CASSFWQMLGETQYF; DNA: TGTGCCAGCAGTTTCTGGCAGATGTTAGGAGAGACCCAGTACTTC
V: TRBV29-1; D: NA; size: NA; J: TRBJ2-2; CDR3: CSVDTGAVTGELFF; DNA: TGCAGCGTCGACACCGGGGCGGTCACCGGGGAGCTGTTTTTT
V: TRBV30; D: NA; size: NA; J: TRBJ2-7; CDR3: CAWSVNGYEQYF; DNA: TGTGCCTGGAGTGTAAACGGGTACGAGCAGTACTTC
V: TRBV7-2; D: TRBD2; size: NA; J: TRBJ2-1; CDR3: CASGREEKFF; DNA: TGTGCCAGTGGGCGGGAGGAGAAGTTCTTC
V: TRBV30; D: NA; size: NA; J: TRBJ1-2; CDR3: CAWRVRANYGYTF; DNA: TGTGCCTGGAGAGTCAGAGCTAACTATGGCTACACCTTC